These 6 T cell receptor beta chains came from one sample sequenced in a study of T cell responses to AZD1222 COVID-19 vaccine. Assay: immunoSEQ multiplex PCR; the TCRdb copy retains only in-frame clones and omits some. The sample carries 45,000 or so clones, over 85% recorded once. This material consisted of peripheral blood, taken 28 days after the second AZD1222 dose. These receptors were obtained from an adult who received the AZD1222 COVID-19 vaccine.

V is TRBV4-1 and J is TRBJ1-1; D is unclear. V was shortened by 4 bases and J by 6 bases, with 15 bases between the two germline ends. Germline lookup yields CDR1 MGHRA and CDR2 YSYEKL. The CDR3 length is 14 residues. The CDR3 protein is CASSRPTRGPEAFF. The CDR3 DNA sequence: TGCGCCAGCAGCCGACCTACTAGAGGACCTGAAGCTTTCTTT.

The genes are TRBV29-1 and TRBJ2-1; 8 bases align to TRBD2. The V and J ends lost 2 bases and 2 bases, in that order; junction bases with no gene match: 11. Germline V gives CDR1 SQVTM, CDR2 ANQGSEA. The CDR3 length is 17 residues. In DNA form, the CDR3 reads TGCAGCGTTGAACCGCCAGGGAGCGGGAGTCCCTACAATGAGCAGTTCTTC. This translates into CSVEPPGSGSPYNEQFF.

This clone is a singleton in its sample. The chain couples TRBV11-2 to TRBJ2-7; D is unclear. The CDR3 is 14 residues long. Per the germline V gene, CDR1 is SGHAT and CDR2 is FQNNGV. Trimming cost V 4 bases and J 2 bases, with 12 bases left between them. The CDR3 DNA sequence: TGTGCCAGCAGCTCGCTCCGGGCCCCCTACGAGCAGTACTTC. It translates to CASSSLRAPYEQYF.

The genes are TRBV19 and TRBJ2-3; D may be TRBD1 (6 bases). Germline V gives CDR1 LNHDA, CDR2 SQIVND (reference sequence). This CDR3 has 17 amino acids. The ends were cut back, 2 bases at V and 4 bases at J, with 19 bases in the middle. CDR3 nucleotides: TGTGCCAGTAGTATACCCACCGTAACAGGGTTCGCAGATACGCAGTATTTT. It translates to CASSIPTVTGFADTQYF.

This clone occurred once. The V call is TRBV24-1, the J call TRBJ2-5; the D gene is possibly TRBD1 (5 bases). Germline V gives CDR1 KGHDR, CDR2 SFDVKD. Trimming removed 3 bases at V and 1 base at J, with 20 bases between. The CDR3 is 18 amino acids. CDR3 sequence: CATSDTTDLTDTQETQYF. For the CDR3, the DNA is TGTGCCACCAGTGATACAACGGACCTGACAGACACCCAAGAGACCCAGTACTTC.

The chain joins TRBV7-8 to TRBJ2-7; D remains unclear. The V gene's germline CDR1 is SGHVS and CDR2 FQNEAQ. V dropped 0 bases and J dropped 3 bases, with 6 bases sitting between them. CDR3 length equals 13 residues. CDR3 coding DNA: TGTGCCAGCAGCTTAGCGTCGGACTACGAGCAGTACTTC. This codes for CASSLASDYEQYF.